This entry describes one T cell receptor (beta chain). This sample stems from a study of blood T cell repertoires in COVID-19. Profiled with immunoSEQ multiplex PCR; TCRdb holds only in-frame clones, not every one. The table lists hundreds of thousands of clones, about 85% of them singletons. Germline V gives CDR1 LGHDT, CDR2 YNNKEL (reference sequence). Trimming left V 2 bases short and J 6 bases short, with 10 bases between. The length of the CDR3 is 14 residues. This chain links TRBV3-1 (or the pseudogene TRBV3-2) with TRBJ1-4, with D uncertain. This receptor was taken from a man aged 40-49 years with acute or convalescent COVID-19. The sequencing input was peripheral blood. The DNA of the CDR3 is TGTGCCAGCAGCCAACGTAGCGGGGATGAAAAACTGTTTTTT. Its protein is CASSQRSGDEKLFF.